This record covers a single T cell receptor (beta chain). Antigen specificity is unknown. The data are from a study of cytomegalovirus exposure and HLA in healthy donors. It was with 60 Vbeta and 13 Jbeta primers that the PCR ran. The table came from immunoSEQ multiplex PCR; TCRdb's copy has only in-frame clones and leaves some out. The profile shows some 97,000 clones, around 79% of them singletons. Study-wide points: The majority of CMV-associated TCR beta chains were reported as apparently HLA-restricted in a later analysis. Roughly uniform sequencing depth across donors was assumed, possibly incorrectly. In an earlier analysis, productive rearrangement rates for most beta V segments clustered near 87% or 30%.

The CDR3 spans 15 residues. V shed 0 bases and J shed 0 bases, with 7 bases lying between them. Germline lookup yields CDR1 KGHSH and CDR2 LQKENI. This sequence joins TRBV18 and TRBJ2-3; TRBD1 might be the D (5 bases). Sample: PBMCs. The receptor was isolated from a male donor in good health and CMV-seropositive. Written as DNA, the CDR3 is TGTGCCAGCTCACCACCACAGGAGAGCACAGATACGCAGTATTTT. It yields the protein CASSPPQESTDTQYF.